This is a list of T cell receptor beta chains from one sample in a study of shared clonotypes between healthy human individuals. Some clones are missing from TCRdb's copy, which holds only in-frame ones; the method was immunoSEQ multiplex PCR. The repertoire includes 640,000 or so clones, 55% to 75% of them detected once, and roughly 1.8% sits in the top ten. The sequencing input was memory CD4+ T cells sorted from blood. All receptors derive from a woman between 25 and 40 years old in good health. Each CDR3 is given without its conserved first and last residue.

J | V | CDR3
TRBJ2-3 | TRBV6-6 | ASSLGTGSTDTQY
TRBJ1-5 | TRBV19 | ASSMQGAGNQPQH
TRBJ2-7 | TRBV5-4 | ASSYHGSYEQY
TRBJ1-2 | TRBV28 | ASSSSGTGGHYGYT
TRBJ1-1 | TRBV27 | ASSRDGVMNTEAF
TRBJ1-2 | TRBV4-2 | ASSQDVLQYGYT
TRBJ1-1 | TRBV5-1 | ASSPGDRMSEAF
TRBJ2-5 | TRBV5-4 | ASKNRDRDETQY
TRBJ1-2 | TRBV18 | ASSPPTDYGYT
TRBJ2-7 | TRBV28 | ASSHRYEQY
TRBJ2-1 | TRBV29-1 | SVEDKGRSYNEQF
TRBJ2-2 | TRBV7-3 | ASSPAPAGPTGELF
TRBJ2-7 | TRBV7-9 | ASSQDQTGEQY
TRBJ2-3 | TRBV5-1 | ASSLGGAASTDTQY
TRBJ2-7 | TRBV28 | ASSKPLLPPSY
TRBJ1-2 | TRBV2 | ASRKGQEFNYGYT
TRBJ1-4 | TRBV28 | ASSSPQGDREKLF
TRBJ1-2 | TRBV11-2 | ASSQGTVGYT
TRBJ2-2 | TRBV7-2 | ASSLGAHAGELF
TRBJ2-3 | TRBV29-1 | SFRRPSTDTQY
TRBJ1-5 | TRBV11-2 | ASSQNQGQPQH
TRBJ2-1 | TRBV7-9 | ASSLRSRGLNLGLNEQF
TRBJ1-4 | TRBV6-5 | ASSYGQRVEKLF
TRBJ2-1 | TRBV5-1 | ASSLPDSSYNEQF
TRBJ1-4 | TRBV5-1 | ASSSLGQPNEKLF
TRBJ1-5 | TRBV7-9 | ASSQGSGNQPQH
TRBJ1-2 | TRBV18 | ASSPKGEGVSSYT
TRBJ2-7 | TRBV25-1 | ASSRGGGHEQY
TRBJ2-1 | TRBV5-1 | ASSPDSSSYNEQF
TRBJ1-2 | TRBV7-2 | ASSPDTFYGYT
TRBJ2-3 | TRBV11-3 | ASSVIALTADTQY
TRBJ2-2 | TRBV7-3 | ASSPSGRGNGELF
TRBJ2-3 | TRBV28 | ASRPATQERSSTDTQY
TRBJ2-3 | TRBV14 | ASSQDFRASGNTDTQY
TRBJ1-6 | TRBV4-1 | ASSQDLFGLIRGNSPLH
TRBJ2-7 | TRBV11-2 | ASSPSGLVAYEQY
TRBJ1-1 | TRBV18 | ASSLSTGTGGRVTEAF
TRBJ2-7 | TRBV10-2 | ASSVSLAGTYEQY
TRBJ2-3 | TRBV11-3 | ASSLEGGDTQY
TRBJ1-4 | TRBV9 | ASSVGRDEKLF
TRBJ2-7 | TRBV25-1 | ASSEGALAGGAYEQY
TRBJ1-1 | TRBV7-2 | ASSSQGGDTEAF
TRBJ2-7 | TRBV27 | ASSLGLDRVRGEQY
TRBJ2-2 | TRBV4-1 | ASSPPLGQTGGGELF
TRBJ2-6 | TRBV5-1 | ASSLIPGGAIGANVLT
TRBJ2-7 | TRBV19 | ASSKTDSSYEQY
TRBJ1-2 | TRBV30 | AWSLSDYGYT
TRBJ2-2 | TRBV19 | ASSHRTGGNTGELF
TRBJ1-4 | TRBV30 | AWQQGAYEKLF
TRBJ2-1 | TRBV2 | ASSRLAGVNEQF
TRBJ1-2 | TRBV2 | ASSAGYGYT
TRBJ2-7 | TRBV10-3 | AIRQDVATGEQY